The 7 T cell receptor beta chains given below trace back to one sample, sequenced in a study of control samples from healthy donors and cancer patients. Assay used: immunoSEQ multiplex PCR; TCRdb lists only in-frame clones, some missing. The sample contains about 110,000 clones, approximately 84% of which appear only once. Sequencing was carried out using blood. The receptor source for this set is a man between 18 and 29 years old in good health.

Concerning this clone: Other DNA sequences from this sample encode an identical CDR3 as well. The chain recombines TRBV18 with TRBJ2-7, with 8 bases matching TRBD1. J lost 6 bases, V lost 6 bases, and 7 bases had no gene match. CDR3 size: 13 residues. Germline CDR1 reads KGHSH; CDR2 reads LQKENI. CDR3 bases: TGTGCCAGCTCGCCTACCGACAGGGGCGAGCAGTACTTC. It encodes CASSPTDRGEQYF.

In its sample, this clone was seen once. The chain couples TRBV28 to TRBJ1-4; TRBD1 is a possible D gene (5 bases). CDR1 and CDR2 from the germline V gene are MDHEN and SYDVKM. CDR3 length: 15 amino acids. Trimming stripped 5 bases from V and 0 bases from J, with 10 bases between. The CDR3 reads CASSHRRATNEKLFF. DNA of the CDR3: TGTGCCAGCAGTCACAGGAGGGCAACTAATGAAAAACTGTTTTTT.

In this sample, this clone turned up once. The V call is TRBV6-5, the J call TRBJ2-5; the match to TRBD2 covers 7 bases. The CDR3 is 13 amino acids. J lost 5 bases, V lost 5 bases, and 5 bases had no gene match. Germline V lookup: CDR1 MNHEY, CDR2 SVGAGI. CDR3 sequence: CASSQRLAETQYF. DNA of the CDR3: TGTGCCAGCAGTCAAAGACTAGCCGAGACCCAGTACTTC.

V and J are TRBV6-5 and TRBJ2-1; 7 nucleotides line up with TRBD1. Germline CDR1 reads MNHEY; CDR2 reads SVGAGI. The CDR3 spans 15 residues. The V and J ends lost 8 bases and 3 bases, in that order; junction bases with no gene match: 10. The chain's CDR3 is CASSQGVGFYNEQFF. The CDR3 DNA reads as TGTGCCAGCTCCCAGGGGGTCGGGTTCTACAATGAGCAGTTCTTC.

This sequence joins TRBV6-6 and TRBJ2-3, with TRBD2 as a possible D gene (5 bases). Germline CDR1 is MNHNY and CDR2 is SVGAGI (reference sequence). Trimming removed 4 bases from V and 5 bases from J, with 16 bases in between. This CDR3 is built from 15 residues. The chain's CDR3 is CASSSGLFGGDTQYF. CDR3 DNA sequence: TGTGCCAGCAGTTCAGGACTCTTTGGTGGAGATACGCAGTATTTT.

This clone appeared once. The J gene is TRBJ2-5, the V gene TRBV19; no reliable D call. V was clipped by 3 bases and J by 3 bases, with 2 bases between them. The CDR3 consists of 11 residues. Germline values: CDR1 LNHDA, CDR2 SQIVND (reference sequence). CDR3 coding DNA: TGTGCCAGTAGTATCGAAGAGACCCAGTACTTC. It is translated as CASSIEETQYF.

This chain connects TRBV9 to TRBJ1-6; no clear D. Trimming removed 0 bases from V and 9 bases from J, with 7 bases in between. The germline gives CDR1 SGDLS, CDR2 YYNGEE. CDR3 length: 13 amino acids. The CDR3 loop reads CASSVGFPSPLHF. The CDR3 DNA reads TGTGCCAGCAGCGTAGGCTTCCCTTCACCCCTCCACTTT.